The 23 T cell receptor beta chains reported below all come from one sample, sequenced in a study of T-cell reconstitution after alpha-beta-depleted transplantation in children. Researchers prepared the TCRbeta library using unique molecular identifiers, the study reports. TCRdb called the PCR reads again in MiXCR, with one record for every CDR3 protein. In the table there are fewer than 550,000 distinct CDR3 sequences, approximately 10% of which are singletons. The material was PBMCs, mostly from graft donor cells, obtained 180 days after TCRalphabeta/CD19-depleted stem cell transplant. These receptor sequences come from a female patient aged 2 to 10 who had a stem cell transplant for aplastic anemia, so the T cells may come from the graft donor.

The rearrangement links TRBV24-1 to TRBJ2-2, with D maybe TRBD1 (6 bases). The germline gives CDR1 KGHDR, CDR2 SFDVKD. V lost 0 bases and J 6 bases, leaving 19 bases between the germline ends. This CDR3 is 18 amino acids long. The CDR3 region is CATSDLYGLPQGSGELFF. Written as DNA, the CDR3 is TGTGCCACCAGTGATTTGTACGGTCTTCCACAGGGTTCCGGGGAGCTGTTTTTT.

V gene TRBV19 combines with J gene TRBJ1-1; TRBD1 agrees at 12 bases. Germline lookup yields CDR1 LNHDA and CDR2 SQIVND (reference sequence). The CDR3 runs to 15 residues. With 4 bases clipped from V and 6 bases from J, the junction kept 6 bases outside the gene matches. The CDR3 spells CASSTAGTGGPEAFF. The DNA for the CDR3 is TGTGCCAGTAGTACCGCCGGGACAGGGGGCCCTGAAGCTTTCTTT.

The gene calls are TRBV10-3 and TRBJ1-1; tentatively, D is TRBD1 (6 bases). This CDR3 comprises 13 residues. Germline values: CDR1 ENHRY, CDR2 SYGVKD. V dropped 5 bases and J dropped 6 bases, with 13 bases sitting between them. CDR3 sequence: CAISRGGGPEAFF. In DNA, the CDR3 is TGTGCCATCAGTAGGGGAGGGGGACCTGAAGCTTTCTTT.

The gene calls are TRBV28 and TRBJ2-1, with 13 bases lining up with TRBD2. Looked up from germline, CDR1 is MDHEN and CDR2 is SYDVKM. V dropped 4 bases and J dropped 6; count of bases not matched to a gene: 12. The CDR3 is made up of 18 amino acids. In DNA, the CDR3 is TGTGCCAGCAGTTCTCCGGGACTAGCGGGAACCCCTGGCAATGAGCAGTTCTTC. Residues: CASSSPGLAGTPGNEQFF. The full variable domain, rest sourced from reference TRBV28 and TRBJ2-1, is DVKVTQSSRYLVKRTGEKVFLECVQDMDHENMFWYRQDPGLGLRLIYFSYDVKMKEKGDIPEGYSVSREKKERFSLILESASTNQTSMYLCASSSPGLAGTPGNEQFFGPGTRLTVL.

The V gene is TRBV5-6, the J gene TRBJ2-7, with D tentatively TRBD2 (5 bases). Trimming pared 1 base from V and 6 bases from J, leaving 11 bases between. Germline-derived CDR1 and CDR2 are SGHDT and YYEEEE. The CDR3 has 13 residues. CDR3 amino acids: CASSLLGASEQYV. The CDR3 DNA sequence: TGTGCCAGCAGCTTGTTGGGAGCGAGCGAGCAGTACGTC.

The chain couples TRBV24-1 to TRBJ2-1; TRBD2 matches 10 bases. V lost 3 bases and J lost 4; bases outside the gene matches: 5. There are 16 residues in the CDR3. Per germline, CDR1 KGHDR and CDR2 SFDVKD. CDR3 region: CATSDHRAGGYNEQFF. In DNA, the CDR3 is TGTGCCACCAGTGATCACAGAGCGGGAGGGTACAATGAGCAGTTCTTC.

The sample holds many counts of this clonotype. V usage is TRBV5-1 and J usage is TRBJ2-3, with 10 bases that match TRBD1. The V gene's germline CDR1 is SGHRS and CDR2 YFSETQ. CDR3 length: 15 residues. V trimming: 3 bases; J trimming: 5 bases; junction bases outside the gene matches: 6. In nucleotides, the CDR3 is TGCGCCAGCAGCTGGGGGACAGGGGTCAGAGATACGCAGTATTTT. Protein product: CASSWGTGVRDTQYF.

There are many counts of this clonotype. The chain links TRBV12-3 or TRBV12-4 to TRBJ2-1, with D possibly matching TRBD2 (5 bases). The CDR3 has 15 residues. V was clipped by 0 bases and J by 3 bases, with 9 bases between them. CDR3 nucleotide sequence: TGTGCCAGCAGTTTAGCGGCCGGGGACTACAATGAGCAGTTCTTC. Protein product: CASSLAAGDYNEQFF.

The rearrangement links TRBV5-1 to TRBJ2-3, with 11 nucleotides matching TRBD2. The length of the CDR3 is 16 residues. The junction had 8 bases not matched to a gene; V was cut back by 7 bases and J by 1 base. CDR1 is SGHRS and CDR2 is YFSETQ in the germline V gene. In DNA form, the CDR3 reads TGCGCCAGCGGGGGGACTAGCGGAAAACGCACAGATACGCAGTATTTT. Translation gives CASGGTSGKRTDTQYF.

This clonotype showed up many times. The rearrangement joins TRBV7-9 to TRBJ2-7; D gene uncertain. This CDR3 is 16 amino acids long. CDR1 is SEHNR and CDR2 is FQNEAQ in the germline V gene (reference sequence). Trimming cost V 5 bases and J 6 bases, with 23 bases left between them. The CDR3 protein is CASSPPAGMILFEQYV. The CDR3 nucleotides read TGTGCCAGCAGCCCCCCGGCTGGGATGATACTCTTCGAGCAGTACGTC.

This clonotype appeared a few times. The chain carries TRBV10-3 and TRBJ1-2; 8 bases align to TRBD1. Germline CDR1 and CDR2: ENHRY and SYGVKD. CDR3 length: 13 residues. With V trimmed by 4 bases and J by 7 bases, 5 bases remained unmatched. This CDR3 reads CAISVSGGTGYTF. CDR3 coding DNA: TGTGCCATCAGTGTGTCAGGGGGCACTGGCTACACCTTC.

The V gene is TRBV6-6, the J gene TRBJ2-1, with D unclear. CDR1 is MNHNY and CDR2 is SVGAGI in the germline V gene (reference sequence). Between the trimmed V and J ends, which lost 2 bases and 7 bases, there was a span of 6 bases. CDR3 size: 12 residues. The CDR3 region is CASSYARNEQFF. The CDR3 coding sequence is TGTGCCAGCAGTTACGCTAGAAATGAGCAGTTCTTC.

The rearrangement links TRBV15 to TRBJ1-1, with D possibly matching TRBD1 (6 bases). Trimming left V 0 bases short and J 9 bases short, with 17 bases between. Germline assignment: CDR1 LNHNV and CDR2 YYDKDF (reference sequence). The CDR3 length is 15 residues. CDR3 amino acids: CATSRDLWDTGKAFF. The CDR3 DNA reads as TGTGCCACCAGCAGAGATCTGTGGGACACAGGAAAAGCTTTCTTT.

The chain has TRBV20-1 and TRBJ1-2; tentatively, D is TRBD1 (5 bases). The CDR3 length is 16 residues. V dropped 3 bases and J dropped 4 bases, with 21 bases sitting between them. Germline V gene lookup returns CDR1 DFQATT and CDR2 SNEGSKA (reference sequence). The CDR3 nucleotides are TGCAGTGCTAGCGGTCAGGACACCCGCACGGGCTATGGCTACACCTTC. Its translation is CSASGQDTRTGYGYTF.

This clonotype was found once. The rearrangement joins TRBV20-1 to TRBJ2-3; no clear D gene. V was pared by 6 bases and J by 0 bases, with 10 bases between. The CDR3 is 13 residues long. Looked up from germline, CDR1 is DFQATT and CDR2 is SNEGSKA (reference sequence). The CDR3 protein is CSAASASTDTQYF. CDR3 nucleotides: TGCAGTGCCGCCTCTGCAAGCACAGATACGCAGTATTTT.

This clonotype was counted a few times. The J gene is TRBJ2-6, the V gene TRBV27; tentatively, D is TRBD2 (6 bases). The V and J ends lost 7 bases and 0 bases respectively, with 19 bases between them. The CDR3 runs 18 residues. Germline CDR1 and CDR2: MNHEY and SMNVEV (reference sequence). CDR3 bases: TGTGCCAGCACCCCCTTAGCGGTCCGGAGCTCTGGGGCCAACGTCCTGACTTTC. Protein sequence: CASTPLAVRSSGANVLTF.

This clonotype was seen a few times. The chain carries TRBV6-1 and TRBJ2-4, with 14 bases that match TRBD2. J gave up 7 bases and V 5 bases, and 13 bases lay outside the gene matches. Germline CDR1 MNHNS, CDR2 SASEGT. The CDR3 totals 18 residues. The CDR3 loop reads CASSRLAGGPGGWNIQYF. CDR3 DNA: TGTGCCAGCAGTCGACTAGCGGGAGGGCCCGGAGGGTGGAACATTCAGTACTTC.

The chain recombines TRBV5-1 with TRBJ2-3, with TRBD2 matching 8 bases. The CDR3 contains 19 residues. The germline CDR1 and CDR2 sequences are SGHRS and YFSETQ. Trimming cost V 4 bases and J 2 bases; bases outside gene matches: 18. This CDR3 reads CASSHFRGGSGTTTDTQYF. The CDR3 DNA reads TGCGCCAGCAGCCATTTCCGGGGGGGTAGCGGGACCACCACAGATACGCAGTATTTT.

This clonotype showed up many times. The V and J genes are TRBV20-1 and TRBJ2-5; maybe TRBD2 (6 bases). Looked up from germline, CDR1 is DFQATT and CDR2 is SNEGSKA (reference sequence). Trimming pared 2 bases from V and 5 bases from J, leaving 9 bases between. CDR3 length: 12 amino acids. The CDR3, as DNA: TGCAGTGCTAGACGGGAGTTGGAGACCCAGTACTTC. Translating it yields CSARRELETQYF.

This clonotype was recorded a few times. The V gene is TRBV7-9, the J gene TRBJ2-1; a weak D match, TRBD2 (6 bases). This CDR3 comprises 17 residues. CDR1 and CDR2 (germline): SEHNR, FQNEAQ (reference sequence). Trimming took off 1 base at V and 5 bases at J, with 18 bases between the two ends. CDR3 protein: CASSLVGFGTLHNEQFF. For the CDR3, the DNA is TGTGCCAGCAGCTTAGTAGGTTTCGGGACTCTTCACAATGAGCAGTTCTTC.

This clonotype was picked up a small number of times. The V and J genes are TRBV29-1 and TRBJ2-1, with 10 positions matching TRBD2. The J segment lost 8 bases and the V segment lost 3 bases, leaving 13 bases of the junction unmatched. CDR3 size: 16 residues. Germline CDR1 is SQVTM and CDR2 is ANQGSEA. The CDR3 here is CSVEGGLAGEIYEQFF. CDR3 coding DNA: TGCAGCGTTGAGGGAGGGCTAGCGGGAGAAATTTATGAGCAGTTCTTC.

The J gene is TRBJ2-5, the V gene TRBV6-5; 8 bases line up with TRBD1. The junction had 8 bases not matched to a gene; V was cut back by 2 bases and J by 6 bases. Germline-derived CDR1 and CDR2 are MNHEY and SVGAGI. The CDR3 spans 15 residues. The CDR3 region has the DNA TGTGCCAGCAGTTACAGGCAGGGGGCTGGTAAGACCCAGTACTTC. Amino acid sequence: CASSYRQGAGKTQYF.

This chain connects TRBV27 to TRBJ1-1, with no clear D. CDR1 is MNHEY and CDR2 is SMNVEV in the germline V gene (reference sequence). The CDR3 spans 12 residues. V gave up 6 bases and J gave up 0 bases, with 5 bases separating them. The DNA for the CDR3 is TGTGCCAGCAGAAAGGTGAACACTGAAGCTTTCTTT. Translated, it gives CASRKVNTEAFF.